This TCR beta chain is from a study of OX40 agonist ivuxolimab in advanced cancers. The study, taken as a whole, reports: Clonal expansion in partial responders at 0.1-3.0 mg/kg ranked among the lowest.

Comments on this clone: Antigen unknown.

The germline gives CDR1 SGHDT, CDR2 YYEEEE. With 4 bases removed from V and 3 bases from J, the gap between germline ends came to 14 bases. The CDR3 has 16 amino acids. Clones were sequenced by immunoSEQ multiplex PCR, and TCRdb holds only the in-frame ones, with some missing. The profile shows 43,000 or so clones, approximately 77% of them singletons. The rearrangement joins TRBV5-6 to TRBJ2-6; either TRBD1 or TRBD2 may fit D (6 bases each). This receptor was obtained from an adult with an advanced solid tumor such as melanoma, head and neck, liver or kidney cancer. The sample was CD4+ or CD8+ T cells sorted from blood, taken in a trial of the OX40 agonist ivuxolimab. CDR3 coding DNA: TGTGCCAGCAGCGCAAAACAGGGACTTGGGGCCAACGTCCTGACTTTC. This sequence encodes CASSAKQGLGANVLTF. Full variable domain (missing parts from reference TRBV5-6 and TRBJ2-6): DAGVTQSPTHLIKTRGQQVTLRCSPKSGHDTVSWYQQALGQGPQFIFQYYEEEERQRGNFPDRFSGHQFPNYSSELNVNALLLGDSALYLCASSAKQGLGANVLTFGAGSRLTVL.